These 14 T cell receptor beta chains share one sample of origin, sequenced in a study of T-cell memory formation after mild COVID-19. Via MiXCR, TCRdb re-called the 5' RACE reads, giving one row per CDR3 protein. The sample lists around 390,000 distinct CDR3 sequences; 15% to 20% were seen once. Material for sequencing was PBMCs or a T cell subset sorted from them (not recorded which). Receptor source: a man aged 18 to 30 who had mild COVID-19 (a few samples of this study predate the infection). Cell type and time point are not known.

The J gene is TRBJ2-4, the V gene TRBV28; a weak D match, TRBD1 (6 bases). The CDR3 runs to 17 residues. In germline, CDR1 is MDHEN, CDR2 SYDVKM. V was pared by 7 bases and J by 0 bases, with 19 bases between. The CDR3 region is CASKHRPGDRAKNIQYF. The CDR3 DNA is TGTGCCAGCAAGCACCGACCAGGGGACCGAGCCAAAAACATTCAGTACTTC.

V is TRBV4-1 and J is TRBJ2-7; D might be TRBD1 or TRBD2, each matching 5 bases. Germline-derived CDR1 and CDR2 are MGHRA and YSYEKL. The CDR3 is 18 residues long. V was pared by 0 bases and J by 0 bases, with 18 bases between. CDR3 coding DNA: TGCGCCAGCAGCCAAGAGTGGGGCAGAGGGTATGGCTCCTACGAGCAGTACGTC. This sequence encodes CASSQEWGRGYGSYEQYV.

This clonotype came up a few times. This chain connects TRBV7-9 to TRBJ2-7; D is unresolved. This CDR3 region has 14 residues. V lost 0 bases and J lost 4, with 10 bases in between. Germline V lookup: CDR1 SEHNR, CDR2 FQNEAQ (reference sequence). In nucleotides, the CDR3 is TGTGCCAGCAGCTTAGCAGTGGCGCGGTACGAGCAGTACTTC. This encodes CASSLAVARYEQYF.

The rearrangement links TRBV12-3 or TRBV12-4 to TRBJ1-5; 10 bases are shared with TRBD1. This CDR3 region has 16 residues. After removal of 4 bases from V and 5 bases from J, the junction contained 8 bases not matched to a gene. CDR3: CASSSAGTGADQPQHF. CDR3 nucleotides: TGTGCCAGCAGTTCAGCCGGGACAGGGGCGGATCAGCCCCAGCATTTT.

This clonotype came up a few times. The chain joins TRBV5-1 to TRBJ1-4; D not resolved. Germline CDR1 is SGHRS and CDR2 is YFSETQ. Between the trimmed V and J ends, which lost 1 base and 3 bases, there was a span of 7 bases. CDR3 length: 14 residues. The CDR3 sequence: CASSLTSANEKLFF. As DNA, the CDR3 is TGCGCCAGCAGCTTGACGTCCGCTAATGAAAAACTGTTTTTT.

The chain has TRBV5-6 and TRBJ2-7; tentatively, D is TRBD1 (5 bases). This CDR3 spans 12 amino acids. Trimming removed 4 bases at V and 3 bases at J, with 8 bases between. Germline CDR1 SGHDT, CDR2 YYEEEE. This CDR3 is CASSRQSYEQYV. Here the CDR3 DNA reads TGTGCCAGCAGCCGACAGAGCTACGAGCAGTACGTC.

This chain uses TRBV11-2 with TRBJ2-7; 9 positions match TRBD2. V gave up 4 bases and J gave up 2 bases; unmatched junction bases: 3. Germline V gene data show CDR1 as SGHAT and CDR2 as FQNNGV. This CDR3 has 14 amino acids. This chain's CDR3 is CASSSTSGPYEQYF. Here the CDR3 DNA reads TGTGCCAGCAGCTCGACTAGCGGTCCCTACGAGCAGTACTTC.

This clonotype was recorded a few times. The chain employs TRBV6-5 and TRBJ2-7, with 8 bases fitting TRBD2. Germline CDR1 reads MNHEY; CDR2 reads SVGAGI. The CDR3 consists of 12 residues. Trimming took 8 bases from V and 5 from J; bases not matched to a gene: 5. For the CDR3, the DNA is TGTGCCAGCGGAACTAGCGGTGACGAGCAGTACTTC. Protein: CASGTSGDEQYF.

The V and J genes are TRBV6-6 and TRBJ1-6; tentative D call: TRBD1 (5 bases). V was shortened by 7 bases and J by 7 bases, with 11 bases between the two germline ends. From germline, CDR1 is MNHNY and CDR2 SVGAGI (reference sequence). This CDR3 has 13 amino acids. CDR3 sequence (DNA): TGTGCCAGCAATCAGGGATTCAATTCACCCCTCCACTTT. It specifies CASNQGFNSPLHF.

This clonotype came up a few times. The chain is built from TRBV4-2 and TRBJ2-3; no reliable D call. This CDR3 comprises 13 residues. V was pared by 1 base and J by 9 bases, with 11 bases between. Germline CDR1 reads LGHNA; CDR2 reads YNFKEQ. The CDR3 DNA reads TGTGCCAGCAGCCAAGGGTACCCCAACACGCAGTATTTT. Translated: CASSQGYPNTQYF.

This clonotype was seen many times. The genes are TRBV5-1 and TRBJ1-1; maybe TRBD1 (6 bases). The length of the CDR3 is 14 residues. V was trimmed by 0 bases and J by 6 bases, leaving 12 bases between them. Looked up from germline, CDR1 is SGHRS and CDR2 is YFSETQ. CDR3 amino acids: CASSLAAGGAEAFF. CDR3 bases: TGCGCCAGCAGCTTGGCCGCGGGGGGCGCTGAAGCTTTCTTT.

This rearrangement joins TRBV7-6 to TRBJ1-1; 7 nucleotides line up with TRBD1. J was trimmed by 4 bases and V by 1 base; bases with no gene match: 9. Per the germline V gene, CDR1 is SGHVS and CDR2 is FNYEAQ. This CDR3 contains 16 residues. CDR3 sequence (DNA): TGTGCCAGCAGCTTAGGGAGGGGGCGACGGGCCACTGAAGCTTTCTTT. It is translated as CASSLGRGRRATEAFF.

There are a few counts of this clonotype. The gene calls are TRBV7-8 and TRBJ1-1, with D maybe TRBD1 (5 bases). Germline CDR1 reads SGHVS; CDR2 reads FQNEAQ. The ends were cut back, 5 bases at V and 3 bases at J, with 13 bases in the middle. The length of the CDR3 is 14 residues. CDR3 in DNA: TGTGCCAGCAGCCGGGTGGGGGAACACACTGAAGCTTTCTTT. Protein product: CASSRVGEHTEAFF.

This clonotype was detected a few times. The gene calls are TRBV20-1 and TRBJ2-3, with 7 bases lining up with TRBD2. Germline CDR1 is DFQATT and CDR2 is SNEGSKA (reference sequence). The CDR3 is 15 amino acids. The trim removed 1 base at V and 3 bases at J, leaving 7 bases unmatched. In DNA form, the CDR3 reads TGCAGTGCTAGAGGCCCCCTAGCGGAGACAGATACGCAGTATTTT. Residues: CSARGPLAETDTQYF.